Below are 23 T cell receptor beta chains sequenced from a single sample in a study of CD8 T cells in Susac syndrome. It was with random hexamers that about 0.45 to 1 ug RNA was reverse transcribed. MiXCR was run by TCRdb on the immunoSEQ multiplex PCR reads, yielding one entry per CDR3 protein. The data contain over 150,000 distinct CDR3 sequences, roughly 92% of them singletons. Sequenced input: CD4+ T cells from PBMCs. The receptor source for this set is a human donor with multiple sclerosis.

This chain's CDR3 is CASSVEVGLGHNEQFF. DNA of the CDR3: TGTGCCAGCAGCGTAGAGGTGGGACTAGGCCACAATGAGCAGTTCTTC. The J gene is TRBJ2-1, the V gene TRBV9; 8 bases fit TRBD2. Germline CDR1 SGDLS, CDR2 YYNGEE. The ends lost 0 bases at V and 5 bases at J; junction bases unmatched: 7. The length of the CDR3 is 16 residues.

Here the CDR3 reads CASSPTTGLTEAFF. The CDR3 DNA reads as TGTGCCAGCAGCCCGACGACAGGGTTGACTGAAGCTTTCTTT. J is TRBJ1-1 and V is TRBV7-3; 7 nucleotides agree with TRBD1. Germline assignment: CDR1 SGHTA and CDR2 FQGTGA. This CDR3 is built from 14 residues. V lost 5 bases to trimming and J lost 5 bases; unmatched junction nucleotides: 8. Variable domain in full (rest from reference TRBV7-3 and TRBJ1-1): GAGVSQTPSNKVTEKGKYVELRCDPISGHTALYWYRQSLGQGPEFLIYFQGTGAADDSGLPNDRFFAVRPEGSVSTLKIQRTERGDSAVYLCASSPTTGLTEAFFGQGTRLTVV.

The chain employs TRBV7-2 and TRBJ2-7, with D uncertain. The V and J ends lost 5 bases and 6 bases respectively, with 14 bases between them. The CDR3 length is 13 residues. Germline values: CDR1 SGHTA, CDR2 FQGNSA. CDR3 nucleotides: TGTGCCAGCAGCGCGACAAGGTCGGGCGAGCAGTACTTC. As protein: CASSATRSGEQYF.

The chain has TRBV5-1 and TRBJ1-2; 11 bases are a match to TRBD1. Germline V gene sequence: CDR1 SGHRS, CDR2 YFSETQ. V was clipped by 1 base and J by 4 bases; unmatched bases: 6. The CDR3 covers 16 residues. The CDR3 bases are TGCGCCAGCAGCTTGCTCTCCGGGACAGGGGGCTATGGCTACACCTTC. The encoded protein is CASSLLSGTGGYGYTF.

This rearrangement joins TRBV29-1 to TRBJ1-5; D remains unclear. Germline lookup yields CDR1 SQVTM and CDR2 ANQGSEA. Trimming pared 2 bases from V and 4 bases from J, leaving 6 bases between. The CDR3 is made up of 12 amino acids. CDR3 amino acids: CSVETENQPQHF. The CDR3, as DNA: TGCAGCGTTGAAACAGAGAATCAGCCCCAGCATTTT.

The chain employs TRBV20-1 and TRBJ2-1; 15 bases agree with TRBD2. CDR3 size: 17 residues. V lost 3 bases, J lost 5 bases, and 8 bases stayed unmatched. In germline, CDR1 is DFQATT, CDR2 SNEGSKA (reference sequence). Here the CDR3 reads CSASGTSGRIGHNEQFF. In DNA form, the CDR3 reads TGCAGTGCTAGCGGGACTAGCGGGAGGATCGGGCACAATGAGCAGTTCTTC.

The V call is TRBV12-3 or TRBV12-4, the J call TRBJ1-5; D call uncertain. V dropped 1 base and J dropped 4 bases, with 17 bases sitting between them. CDR3 length equals 17 residues. The CDR3 nucleotides read TGTGCCAGCAGTTTAGATCTGGGAAGGGCAGGAAATCAGCCCCAGCATTTT. This encodes CASSLDLGRAGNQPQHF.

In this sample, this clonotype turned up once. V gene TRBV4-3 combines with J gene TRBJ2-1; TRBD1 matches 10 bases. CDR1 is LGHNA, CDR2 YSLEER, per germline. This CDR3 is built from 15 residues. The V segment lost 8 bases and the J segment 3 bases; nucleotides outside the gene matches: 7. For the CDR3, the DNA is TGCGCCAGCCGGGCCGGGACAGGGGACTACAATGAGCAGTTCTTC. Protein sequence: CASRAGTGDYNEQFF.

CDR3 nucleotide sequence: TGCAGTGCTAGTCGGGGCTCGAACACTGAAGCTTTCTTT. This codes for CSASRGSNTEAFF. V gene TRBV20-1 combines with J gene TRBJ1-1; D is perhaps TRBD1 (5 bases). V lost 3 bases, J lost 1 base, and 9 bases lay in between. CDR3 length: 13 amino acids. Germline V CDR1 and CDR2: DFQATT, SNEGSKA (reference sequence).

The chain uses TRBV6-5 and TRBJ2-5; 8 nucleotides align to TRBD2. V dropped 1 base and J dropped 7; count of bases not matched to a gene: 11. Germline loops: CDR1 MNHEY, CDR2 SVGAGI. There are 16 residues in the CDR3. The chain's CDR3 is CASSYLSGRTRGTQYF. The CDR3 DNA sequence: TGTGCCAGCAGTTACTTAAGCGGGAGAACTAGGGGGACCCAGTACTTC.

The J gene is TRBJ1-5, the V gene TRBV7-2; 7 bases match TRBD1. The V gene's germline CDR1 is SGHTA and CDR2 FQGNSA. The CDR3 runs 17 residues. With 0 bases clipped from V and 5 bases from J, the junction kept 10 bases outside the gene matches. This CDR3 reads CASSLALSGTVDQPQHF. For the CDR3, the DNA is TGTGCCAGCAGCTTAGCGCTCAGCGGGACAGTGGATCAGCCCCAGCATTTT.

The CDR3 DNA sequence: TGCGCCAGCAGCCAGACAGGGGTAGAGGGAGAGACCCAGTACTTC. Translated, it gives CASSQTGVEGETQYF. V is TRBV4-1 and J is TRBJ2-5, with TRBD1 identical over 8 bases. The CDR3 sequence is 15 residues long. The germline V gene encodes CDR1 MGHRA and CDR2 YSYEKL. The J segment lost 4 bases and the V segment lost 3 bases, leaving 7 bases of the junction unmatched.

The rearrangement links TRBV30 to TRBJ2-3; 8 bases line up with TRBD2. Germline V gene sequence: CDR1 GTSNPN, CDR2 SVGIG (reference sequence). The CDR3 consists of 13 residues. V lost 8 bases, J lost 5 bases, and 9 bases stayed unmatched. The CDR3 loop is CARTGGPIDTQYF. CDR3 coding DNA: TGTGCCCGGACGGGGGGGCCGATAGATACGCAGTATTTT. The complete variable domain, with remaining parts taken from reference TRBV30 and TRBJ2-3, reads SQTIHQWPATLVQPVGSPLSLECTVEGTSNPNLYWYRQAAGRGLQLLFYSVGIGQISSEVPQNLSASRPQDRQFILSSKKLLLSDSGFYLCARTGGPIDTQYFGPGTRLTVL.

The rearrangement uses TRBV7-2 and TRBJ2-7; 7 nucleotides align to TRBD1. The CDR3 spans 15 residues. After removal of 5 bases from V and 7 bases from J, the junction contained 14 bases not matched to a gene. CDR1 is SGHTA and CDR2 is FQGNSA in the germline V gene. Here the CDR3 DNA reads TGTGCCAGCAGCCAGACAGGGCCCCCCCTCGGAGAGCAGTACTTC. Protein sequence: CASSQTGPPLGEQYF.

This chain connects TRBV11-1 to TRBJ2-6; tentative D call: TRBD1 (5 bases). The V gene's germline CDR1 is SGHAT and CDR2 FQDESV (reference sequence). Trimming pared 5 bases from V and 7 bases from J, leaving 15 bases between. The CDR3 covers 15 residues. CDR3 sequence reads: CASSLGSGAANVLTF. The CDR3, as DNA: TGTGCCAGCAGCCTCGGATCTGGGGCTGCCAACGTCCTGACTTTC.

The chain has TRBV19 and TRBJ2-7, with D uncertain. Germline-derived CDR1 and CDR2 are LNHDA and SQIVND (reference sequence). Trimming took 7 bases from V and 1 from J, leaving 8 bases between them. The CDR3 is 12 residues long. The CDR3 spells CASTSHSYEQYF. The CDR3 coding sequence is TGTGCCAGTACATCGCATTCCTACGAGCAGTACTTC.

V is TRBV2 and J is TRBJ1-4; 9 bases are a match to TRBD1. V shed 3 bases and J 8 bases; nucleotides not matched to a gene: 4. This CDR3 has 14 residues. Germline loops: CDR1 SNHLY, CDR2 FYNNEI. Here the CDR3 DNA reads TGTGCCAGCAGTGAGGACAGGGGACGGGAAAAACTGTTTTTT. Its protein is CASSEDRGREKLFF.

The chain links TRBV18 to TRBJ1-1; 7 bases map to TRBD1. The CDR3 is 12 amino acids. Germline CDR1 reads KGHSH; CDR2 reads LQKENI. V lost 6 bases and J lost 7; bases outside the gene matches: 5. The CDR3 DNA follows: TGTGCCAGCTCGGCAGGGGGGATTGAAGCTTTCTTT. Amino acids: CASSAGGIEAFF.

The gene calls are TRBV30 and TRBJ1-2, with 7 bases that match TRBD1. The CDR3 runs to 14 residues. The germline V gene encodes CDR1 GTSNPN and CDR2 SVGIG (reference sequence). CDR3 protein: CACQGGELLFGYTF. As DNA, the CDR3 is TGTGCTTGCCAGGGGGGCGAGTTATTGTTCGGCTACACCTTC.

The count of this clonotype is one. The chain has TRBV28 and TRBJ2-3; D tentatively fits TRBD1 or TRBD2 (5 bases each). V was trimmed by 4 bases and J by 4 bases, leaving 12 bases between them. Germline values: CDR1 MDHEN, CDR2 SYDVKM. This CDR3 region has 14 residues. The DNA of the CDR3 is TGTGCCAGCAGTTACCCCGTGGGGGCAGATACGCAGTATTTT. Residues: CASSYPVGADTQYF.

This chain's CDR3 is CASSLAGTGLGGGYTF. The CDR3 DNA sequence: TGTGCCAGCAGCTTGGCCGGGACCGGACTTGGAGGAGGCTACACCTTC. V is TRBV5-6 and J is TRBJ1-2; D is perhaps TRBD1 (5 bases). The CDR3 length is 16 residues. The V gene's germline CDR1 is SGHDT and CDR2 YYEEEE. The V and J ends lost 0 bases and 8 bases respectively, with 20 bases between them.

The table lists this clonotype with a few counts. The gene calls are TRBV20-1 and TRBJ2-5, with D maybe TRBD2 (5 bases). Germline assignment: CDR1 DFQATT and CDR2 SNEGSKA (reference sequence). V was cut by 5 bases and J by 9 bases, with 10 bases left in between. The CDR3 is made up of 10 amino acids. This chain's CDR3 is CSASREPQYF. The CDR3 DNA reads TGCAGTGCTTCGAGGGAGCCCCAGTACTTC.

This chain uses TRBV7-2 with TRBJ1-2; D remains ambiguous. Germline-derived CDR1 and CDR2 are SGHTA and FQGNSA. Between the trimmed V and J ends, which lost 2 bases and 2 bases, there was a span of 9 bases. The CDR3 has 14 amino acids. The CDR3 is CASSLQYLNYGYTF. The CDR3 coding sequence is TGTGCCAGCAGCTTACAGTACTTGAACTATGGCTACACCTTC.